Listed here are 32 T cell receptor beta chains from one sample, sequenced in a study of blood T cell repertoires in COVID-19. Generated by immunoSEQ multiplex PCR, the TCRdb table keeps only in-frame clones and is missing some. The sample carries 540,000 or so clones, less than 90% recorded once. Source material: peripheral blood. The receptors were gathered from a woman in her forties or fifties with COVID-19, enrolled during active disease.

The rearrangement joins TRBV13 to TRBJ2-7; D may be TRBD2 (6 bases). CDR1 is PRHDT, CDR2 FYEKMQ, per germline (reference sequence). V shed 5 bases and J shed 3 bases, with 11 bases lying between them. This CDR3 is 13 amino acids long. CDR3 nucleotides: TGTGCCAGCAGCCCTGGCGGGGTCTACGAGCAGTACTTC. Translating it yields CASSPGGVYEQYF.

The V call is TRBV19, the J call TRBJ1-1, with a possible D match to TRBD1 (5 bases). The germline V and J ends were trimmed by 4 bases and 1 base, with 16 bases remaining between them. Germline lookup yields CDR1 LNHDA and CDR2 SQIVND (reference sequence). The CDR3 length is 16 residues. The CDR3 region has the DNA TGTGCCAGTAGTAAGACGGGTAGGGACTGGAACACTGAAGCTTTCTTT. It specifies CASSKTGRDWNTEAFF.

The CDR3 coding sequence is TGTGCCTGGACTCGCCTACGGGTTTCAGAGACCCAGTACTTC. Protein: CAWTRLRVSETQYF. The chain carries TRBV30 and TRBJ2-5; D unresolved. The CDR3 has 14 residues. The germline CDR1 and CDR2 sequences are GTSNPN and SVGIG (reference sequence). V lost 4 bases, J lost 4 bases, and 16 bases lay in between.

V and J are TRBV9 and TRBJ2-7; D gene ambiguous. The CDR3 extends over 14 amino acids. Germline V CDR1 and CDR2: SGDLS, YYNGEE. Trimming removed 4 bases at V and 3 bases at J, with 14 bases between. The CDR3 protein is CASSPRGSIYEQYF. The CDR3, as DNA: TGTGCCAGCAGCCCGAGAGGTAGCATCTACGAGCAGTACTTC.

The chain carries TRBV5-4 and TRBJ1-2; tentative D call: TRBD1 (6 bases). From germline, CDR1 is SGHNT and CDR2 YYREEE (reference sequence). With 1 base removed from V and 10 bases from J, the gap between germline ends came to 14 bases. The CDR3 is made up of 13 amino acids. The CDR3 reads CASSLWGPHSYTF. DNA for the CDR3: TGTGCCAGCAGCTTGTGGGGGCCGCACTCCTACACCTTC.

This chain links TRBV11-2 with TRBJ1-2, with D maybe TRBD1 (5 bases). V dropped 10 bases and J dropped 4 bases, with 13 bases sitting between them. The germline V gene encodes CDR1 SGHAT and CDR2 FQNNGV. This CDR3 has 12 amino acids. CDR3 nucleotide sequence: TGTGCCACGACGGCGGGGGGCTATGGCTACACCTTC. Translating gives CATTAGGYGYTF.

The chain carries TRBV6-5 and TRBJ2-7; D is perhaps TRBD1 (5 bases). The CDR3 sequence is 11 residues long. Germline CDR1 and CDR2: MNHEY and SVGAGI. Trimming took 7 bases from V and 3 from J, leaving 7 bases between them. The CDR3 DNA reads TGTGCCAGCACCCAGGGCTACGAGCAGTACTTC. It is translated as CASTQGYEQYF.

V usage is TRBV6-5 and J usage is TRBJ2-7; a possible D gene is TRBD1 (6 bases). V lost 7 bases to trimming and J lost 4 bases, with 11 bases between them. The CDR3 sequence is 12 residues long. Germline-derived CDR1 and CDR2 are MNHEY and SVGAGI. The chain's CDR3 is CASTWTVYEQYF. For the CDR3, the DNA is TGTGCCAGCACCTGGACAGTTTACGAGCAGTACTTC.

The J gene is TRBJ1-1, the V gene TRBV23-1, with 9 bases fitting TRBD1. TRBV23-1 is treated as an ORF (open reading frame) with a function not yet certain. The CDR3 is 15 amino acids. J gave up 8 bases and V 6 bases, and 13 bases lay outside the gene matches. This chain's CDR3 is CASSSRDRALGEAFF. DNA for the CDR3: TGCGCCAGCAGCTCCCGGGACAGGGCTTTAGGGGAAGCTTTCTTT.

The chain combines TRBV12-3 or TRBV12-4 with TRBJ1-2; possible D gene TRBD1, 5 bases. V shed 6 bases and J shed 8 bases, with 16 bases lying between them. This CDR3 has 13 residues. CDR3 bases: TGTGCCAGCAGCCTACAGAGGGGAGGCGGCTACACCTTC. Protein: CASSLQRGGGYTF.

The chain joins TRBV19 to TRBJ2-5; a weak D match, TRBD1 (5 bases). The V end lost 9 bases, the J end lost 2 bases, and 19 bases lay between the germline ends. Germline V gives CDR1 LNHDA, CDR2 SQIVND (reference sequence). The CDR3 runs 15 residues. CDR3 DNA sequence: TGTGCCAGCGGCCCTCTTGGGGCGATTCAAGAGACCCAGTACTTC. Translation gives CASGPLGAIQETQYF.

This rearrangement joins TRBV6-5 to TRBJ2-3, with 14 bases identical to TRBD2. The CDR3 spans 16 residues. V dropped 4 bases and J dropped 5; count of bases not matched to a gene: 5. The germline CDR1 and CDR2 sequences are MNHEY and SVGAGI. As DNA, the CDR3 is TGTGCCAGCAGTTGGACCGGACTAGCGGGGGGAGATACGCAGTATTTT. This gives the protein CASSWTGLAGGDTQYF.

The chain uses TRBV10-3 and TRBJ1-1; D is perhaps TRBD1 (5 bases). Trimming cost V 3 bases and J 7 bases, with 12 bases left between them. Per the germline V gene, CDR1 is ENHRY and CDR2 is SYGVKD. The CDR3 has 13 residues. Here the CDR3 DNA reads TGTGCCATCAGTGATCGGAGGGGCGGTGAAGCTTTCTTT. Translating it yields CAISDRRGGEAFF.

The chain has TRBV6-5 and TRBJ1-2, with TRBD1 matching 10 bases. The V gene's germline CDR1 is MNHEY and CDR2 SVGAGI. V dropped 6 bases and J dropped 4; count of bases not matched to a gene: 8. The CDR3 length is 15 residues. The chain's CDR3 is CASRWTGGRVYGYTF. CDR3 in DNA: TGTGCCAGCAGATGGACAGGGGGTCGTGTCTATGGCTACACCTTC.

The rearrangement links TRBV21-1 to TRBJ1-5; the table's D call, TRBD1, has no DNA check behind it. TRBV21-1 is deemed a pseudogene. CDR3 length equals 16 residues. The CDR3 protein is CASSWGQGKRNQPQHF. The CDR3, as DNA: TGTGCCAGCAGCTGGGGACAGGGTAAAAGGAATCAGCCCCAGCATTTT.

V usage is TRBV7-8 and J usage is TRBJ1-1; D ambiguous. Trimming shortened V by 4 bases and J by 5 bases, and 17 bases separated the two germline ends. The CDR3 runs 15 residues. Germline V gene lookup returns CDR1 SGHVS and CDR2 FQNEAQ. CDR3 sequence: CASSSGFSARTEAFF. Here the CDR3 DNA reads TGTGCCAGCAGCTCCGGCTTCTCGGCGCGGACTGAAGCTTTCTTT. Using reference TRBV7-8 and TRBJ1-1 for the parts outside the CDR3, the full variable domain is GAGVSQSPRYKVAKRGQDVALRCDPISGHVSLFWYQQALGQGPEFLTYFQNEAQLDKSGLPSDRFFAERPEGSVSTLKIQRTQQEDSAVYLCASSSGFSARTEAFFGQGTRLTVV.

V usage is TRBV19 and J usage is TRBJ1-5; D perhaps matches TRBD1 (5 bases). CDR3 length: 14 residues. Trimming took 6 bases from V and 4 from J, leaving 13 bases between them. From germline, CDR1 is LNHDA and CDR2 SQIVND (reference sequence). This CDR3 is CASSRMGGNQPQHF. DNA of the CDR3: TGTGCCAGTAGCCGTATGGGGGGAAATCAGCCCCAGCATTTT.

V and J are TRBV5-1 and TRBJ1-1, with D possibly being TRBD1 (5 bases). Germline loops: CDR1 SGHRS, CDR2 YFSETQ. Trimming left V 0 bases short and J 2 bases short, with 11 bases between. This CDR3 contains 15 residues. In nucleotides, the CDR3 is TGCGCCAGCAGCTTGGAGTACAGGCTAAACACTGAAGCTTTCTTT. This gives the protein CASSLEYRLNTEAFF.

This clone was observed once. The CDR3 nucleotides are TGTGCCTGGGGTCAAAGCGGGAAGAATCAGCCCCAGCATTTT. Protein product: CAWGQSGKNQPQHF. V and J are TRBV30 and TRBJ1-5; no firm D call. The germline CDR1 and CDR2 sequences are GTSNPN and SVGIG (reference sequence). V dropped 5 bases and J dropped 4 bases, with 15 bases sitting between them. The length of the CDR3 is 14 residues.

V usage is TRBV5-1 and J usage is TRBJ1-1; the D is unclear. The CDR3 runs to 16 residues. CDR1 SGHRS and CDR2 YFSETQ come from the germline V gene. With 0 bases removed from V and 3 bases from J, the gap between germline ends came to 15 bases. CDR3 in amino acids: CASSLAAGSVDTEAFF. For the CDR3, the DNA is TGCGCCAGCAGCTTGGCAGCGGGTAGTGTGGACACTGAAGCTTTCTTT. The variable domain in full, with the rest retrieved from reference TRBV5-1 and TRBJ1-1, is KAGVTQTPRYLIKTRGQQVTLSCSPISGHRSVSWYQQTPGQGLQFLFEYFSETQRNKGNFPGRFSGRQFSNSRSEMNVSTLELGDSALYLCASSLAAGSVDTEAFFGQGTRLTVV.

This clone was counted once. This chain uses TRBV11-3 with TRBJ1-1; TRBD1 aligns across 7 bases. V trimming: 2 bases; J trimming: 4 bases; junction bases outside the gene matches: 1. The CDR3 sequence is 13 residues long. CDR1 is SGHNT and CDR2 is YENEEA in the germline V gene. The CDR3 DNA sequence: TGTGCCAGCAGCTTACAGGGGGGCACTGAAGCTTTCTTT. It specifies CASSLQGGTEAFF.

The V gene is TRBV5-6, the J gene TRBJ1-2, with 8 bases that match TRBD1. V shed 3 bases and J 5 bases; nucleotides not matched to a gene: 6. The germline V gene encodes CDR1 SGHDT and CDR2 YYEEEE. This CDR3 has 14 residues. The DNA for the CDR3 is TGTGCCAGCAGCTCATCGACAGGGGTGTATGGCTACACCTTC. Its protein product is CASSSSTGVYGYTF.

The gene calls are TRBV18 and TRBJ2-3; TRBD2 agrees at 7 bases. The trim removed 6 bases at V and 2 bases at J, leaving 8 bases unmatched. The CDR3 is made up of 15 amino acids. Per the germline V gene, CDR1 is KGHSH and CDR2 is LQKENI. In nucleotides, the CDR3 is TGTGCCAGCTCCTTCGCTAGCGGCGACACAGATACGCAGTATTTT. Its protein product is CASSFASGDTDTQYF.

The V gene is TRBV15, the J gene TRBJ2-1, with a possible D match to TRBD2 (6 bases). Deletions cut 3 bases from V and 10 bases from J, with 16 bases between. Germline assignment: CDR1 LNHNV and CDR2 YYDKDF (reference sequence). The CDR3 is 14 residues long. CDR3 region: CATSRGDSLGEQFF. In DNA, the CDR3 is TGTGCCACCAGCAGGGGGGACTCCCTAGGGGAGCAGTTCTTC. Full variable domain (outside the CDR3, taken from reference TRBV15 and TRBJ2-1): DAMVIQNPRYQVTQFGKPVTLSCSQTLNHNVMYWYQQKSSQAPKLLFHYYDKDFNNEADTPDNFQSRRPNTSFCFLDIRSPGLGDTAMYLCATSRGDSLGEQFFGPGTRLTVL.

The V and J genes are TRBV6-5 and TRBJ1-5, with 7 bases identical to TRBD1. Germline CDR1 and CDR2: MNHEY and SVGAGI. This CDR3 region has 15 residues. V lost 6 bases to trimming and J lost 5 bases; unmatched junction nucleotides: 10. Written as DNA, the CDR3 is TGTGCCAGCAGACTCGACAGGGCTGATCATCAGCCCCAGCATTTT. Translating it yields CASRLDRADHQPQHF.

The CDR3 DNA sequence: TGCGCCAGCAGCTTGGGAGGATTTGACAGGGTTGGTGGTAATTCACCCCTCCACTTT. This translates into CASSLGGFDRVGGNSPLHF. The rearrangement uses TRBV5-1 and TRBJ1-6; 7 nucleotides agree with TRBD1. This CDR3 has 19 residues. Trimming removed 0 bases from V and 6 bases from J; junction bases left unmatched: 15. Germline V gives CDR1 SGHRS, CDR2 YFSETQ.

The V gene is TRBV12-3 or TRBV12-4, the J gene TRBJ2-7; D remains ambiguous. The CDR3 has 13 amino acids. V gave up 5 bases and J gave up 3 bases, with 11 bases separating them. In DNA, the CDR3 is TGTGCCAGCAGTCCCCTCAACGGCTACGAGCAGTACTTC. Protein sequence: CASSPLNGYEQYF.

The chain links TRBV7-9 to TRBJ1-1, with D possibly matching TRBD1 (5 bases). V gave up 2 bases and J gave up 0 bases, with 7 bases separating them. The V gene's germline CDR1 is SEHNR and CDR2 FQNEAQ (reference sequence). The CDR3 has 14 residues. The CDR3, as DNA: TGTGCCAGCAGCTTAAACAGGCTGAACACTGAAGCTTTCTTT. Its protein product is CASSLNRLNTEAFF.

The V call is TRBV6-5, the J call TRBJ2-7, with TRBD2 identical over 9 bases. CDR3 length equals 14 residues. Germline CDR1 is MNHEY and CDR2 is SVGAGI. V gave up 6 bases and J gave up 0 bases; unmatched junction bases: 3. The CDR3 reads CASSPLAGSYEQYF. CDR3 in DNA: TGTGCCAGCAGCCCACTAGCGGGCTCCTACGAGCAGTACTTC.

CDR3: CASSQAVAGTYEQYF. The CDR3, as DNA: TGCGCCAGCAGCCAAGCCGTGGCGGGAACCTACGAGCAGTACTTC. The chain is built from TRBV4-1 and TRBJ2-7; TRBD2 is a possible D gene (6 bases). CDR3 size: 15 residues. Germline CDR1 reads MGHRA; CDR2 reads YSYEKL. Deletions cut 1 base from V and 2 bases from J, with 12 bases between.

The V and J genes are TRBV4-1 and TRBJ2-1, with D perhaps TRBD2 (5 bases). The CDR3 spans 16 residues. Germline loops: CDR1 MGHRA, CDR2 YSYEKL. Trimming removed 0 bases from V and 4 bases from J, with 13 bases in between. The CDR3 protein is CASSQELRTGYNEQFF. The CDR3 DNA reads TGCGCCAGCAGCCAAGAGCTTCGGACGGGGTACAATGAGCAGTTCTTC.

V and J are TRBV13 and TRBJ2-2; 11 nucleotides line up with TRBD2. Losses at the gene ends were 5 bases for V and 2 bases for J; bases not matched to a gene: 7. CDR1 and CDR2 (germline): PRHDT, FYEKMQ (reference sequence). CDR3 length: 17 amino acids. The CDR3 DNA reads as TGTGCCAGCAGCCCGCTCGGACTAGCGGGTAACACCGGGGAGCTGTTTTTT. Protein sequence: CASSPLGLAGNTGELFF.